These T cell receptor beta chains were read from a single sample in a study of post-analysis software for immune sequencing data. TCRdb passed the PCR reads through MiXCR, listing each CDR3 protein once. The repertoire holds some 700,000 distinct CDR3 sequences, with approximately 60% as singletons. Sequenced sample: blood. The receptors originated from a girl aged 2 to 9 with multiple sclerosis. Both conserved end residues are part of each CDR3. The D gene is left open where the match is weak. Some rows mark clone size as missing; the rest say once, few, many or name a class of expanded clone.

size	J	D	V	CDR3	DNA
-	TRBJ1-3	-	TRBV4-2	CASSQGRTSGNTIYF	TGTGCCAGCAGCCAAGGGCGCACCTCTGGAAACACCATATATTTT
-	TRBJ2-1	-	TRBV28	CASSRVYEQFF	TGTGCCAGCAGTAGGGTATACGAGCAGTTCTTC
-	TRBJ2-7	-	TRBV5-1	CASSLGGTDISYEQYF	TGCGCCAGCAGCTTGGGGGGAACGGACATCTCCTACGAGCAGTACTTC
few	TRBJ2-7	TRBD2	TRBV6-5	CASSYVREAYEQYF	TGTGCCAGCAGTTACGTCCGGGAGGCCTACGAGCAGTACTTC
-	TRBJ2-1	TRBD2	TRBV7-2	CASSFSGRGAYNEQFF	TGTGCCAGCAGCTTTAGCGGGAGGGGGGCCTACAATGAGCAGTTCTTC
-	TRBJ2-5	-	TRBV28	CASSYTGGGQETQYF	TGTGCCAGCAGCTACACAGGGGGAGGGCAAGAGACCCAGTACTTC
-	TRBJ1-1	-	TRBV5-1	CASSPYDGGTEAFF	TGCGCCAGCAGCCCATACGACGGGGGCACTGAAGCTTTCTTT
-	TRBJ2-1	TRBD2	TRBV5-4	CASGLAGGNNEQFF	TGTGCCAGCGGGCTAGCGGGGGGGAACAATGAGCAGTTCTTC
-	TRBJ2-5	TRBD1	TRBV7-9	CASSLLGQGRGQETQYF	TGTGCCAGCAGCTTACTCGGACAGGGCAGGGGTCAAGAGACCCAGTACTTC
-	TRBJ2-3	-	TRBV12-3/TRBV12-4	CASSLGRRPTDTQYF	TGTGCCAGCAGTTTAGGTCGACGACCCACAGATACGCAGTATTTT
-	TRBJ2-1	TRBD2	TRBV5-1	CASSAPGLAENEQFF	TGCGCCAGCAGCGCTCCGGGACTAGCGGAGAATGAGCAGTTCTTC
-	TRBJ2-1	-	TRBV20-1	CSARDNRVGGDEQFF	TGCAGTGCTAGAGATAACAGGGTTGGTGGCGATGAGCAGTTCTTC
-	TRBJ2-1	TRBD2	TRBV20-1	CSARVRDPVGGWDEQFF	TGCAGTGCTAGAGTCCGGGACCCCGTGGGGGGGTGGGATGAGCAGTTCTTC
-	TRBJ2-5	TRBD2	TRBV5-4	CASSPGLATVQYF	TGTGCCAGCAGCCCTGGACTAGCGACAGTGCAGTACTTC
-	TRBJ2-3	-	TRBV10-3	CAISEGSTTDTQYF	TGTGCCATCAGTGAGGGATCCACGACGGATACGCAGTATTTT
-	TRBJ2-1	-	TRBV20-1	CSASQTVFNEQFF	TGCAGTGCTTCCCAGACAGTCTTCAATGAGCAGTTCTTC
once	TRBJ2-7	TRBD1	TRBV5-1	CASSLGLGQIPHNEQYF	TGCGCCAGCAGCTTGGGTTTGGGACAGATACCCCACAATGAGCAGTACTTC
-	TRBJ1-2	TRBD1	TRBV2	CASSRGQALGYTF	TGTGCCAGCAGCCGGGGACAGGCCCTTGGCTACACCTTC
-	TRBJ2-1	-	TRBV20-1	CSARALGVAYNEQFF	TGCAGTGCTAGAGCCCTAGGGGTGGCCTACAATGAGCAGTTCTTC
-	TRBJ2-1	-	TRBV2	CASSQSGTIYNEQFF	TGTGCCAGCAGTCAGTCCGGGACCATCTACAATGAGCAGTTCTTC
-	TRBJ2-4	-	TRBV29-1	CSAWESRNIQYF	TGCAGCGCCTGGGAATCTAGGAACATTCAGTACTTC
-	TRBJ2-7	TRBD1	TRBV5-5	CASSLTGGATYEQYF	TGTGCCAGCAGCTTAACAGGGGGCGCAACCTACGAGCAGTACTTC
-	TRBJ2-5	-	TRBV20-1	CSLGGQETQYF	TGCAGTCTGGGGGGCCAAGAGACCCAGTACTTC
-	TRBJ2-7	TRBD2	TRBV20-1	CSARFSGAGEQYF	TGCAGTGCTAGATTTAGCGGGGCGGGCGAGCAGTACTTC
few	TRBJ2-1	TRBD2	TRBV11-2	CASSPPRGAGGWDEQFF	TGTGCCAGCAGCCCCCCAAGGGGAGCGGGGGGATGGGATGAGCAGTTCTTC
-	TRBJ2-3	-	TRBV6-5	CASSYSGGSTDTQYF	TGTGCCAGCAGTTACTCTGGCGGGAGCACAGATACGCAGTATTTT
-	TRBJ1-1	TRBD1	TRBV6-6	CASSRGQGASNTEAFF	TGTGCCAGCAGCCGAGGACAGGGGGCCTCGAACACTGAAGCTTTCTTT
few	TRBJ2-3	-	TRBV10-1	CASSRQSTDTQYF	TGCGCCAGCAGTCGGCAGTCCACAGATACGCAGTATTTT
-	TRBJ1-4	TRBD1	TRBV12-3/TRBV12-4	CASSLAGTANEKLFF	TGTGCCAGCAGTTTAGCCGGGACAGCTAATGAAAAACTGTTTTTT
few	TRBJ2-3	-	TRBV25-1	CASSARDGVPPDTQYF	TGTGCCAGCAGTGCCCGGGACGGCGTACCCCCAGATACGCAGTATTTT
few	TRBJ1-4	-	TRBV20-1	CSASGGLDEKLFF	TGCAGTGCCTCTGGGGGGCTGGATGAAAAACTGTTTTTT
few	TRBJ2-5	-	TRBV18	CASSPAVNQETQYF	TGTGCCAGCTCACCAGCAGTAAACCAAGAGACCCAGTACTTC
once	TRBJ1-1	-	TRBV5-1	CASTRGDHAEAFF	TGCGCCAGCACCCGGGGGGACCACGCTGAAGCTTTCTTT
-	TRBJ2-3	-	TRBV5-1	CASRGGLPFTDTQYF	TGCGCCAGCAGAGGGGGACTACCCTTCACAGATACGCAGTATTTT
few	TRBJ2-7	-	TRBV5-5	CASSLVLGNEQYF	TGTGCCAGCAGCTTGGTACTTGGCAATGAGCAGTACTTC